These 30 T cell receptor beta chains were all obtained from the same sample, sequenced in a study of glioma-infiltrating T cells after dendritic cell vaccination (dated by TCRdb to between 2015 and 2016). Sample time point, as interpreted from the label and publication: after dendritic cell vaccination, including at tumor progression/relapse. The library was obtained by the immunoSEQ multiplex PCR assay. TCRdb limited this immuneACCESS table to in-frame rearrangements with V and J called. A share of clones is missing; checked studies link under half to unresolved V genes, and the rest is unexplained. This sample is represented by roughly 80,000 clones; around 87% of them were singletons. Approximately 2.4% of the sample is taken by the ten largest. The sample was blood, taken after dendritic cell vaccination. The source of these receptors is a human donor with glioblastoma.

This clone appeared a single time. The rearrangement joins TRBV7-9 to TRBJ1-2, with TRBD1 identical over 7 bases. V lost 5 bases, J lost 8 bases, and 11 bases stayed unmatched. Germline CDR1 and CDR2: SEHNR and FQNEAQ (reference sequence). The length of the CDR3 is 14 residues. CDR3 loop: CASSPTTGWKGYTF. The DNA for the CDR3 is TGTGCCAGCAGCCCTACGACAGGGTGGAAGGGCTACACCTTC.

The V call is TRBV7-2, the J call TRBJ2-5; 16 nucleotides match TRBD2. Germline loops: CDR1 SGHTA, CDR2 FQGNSA. Losses at the gene ends were 4 bases for V and 5 bases for J; bases not matched to a gene: 4. CDR3 length: 16 residues. The CDR3, as DNA: TGTGCCAGCAGCTCGGGACTAGCGGGGGGGTGGGAGACCCAGTACTTC. Translation gives CASSSGLAGGWETQYF. The entire variable domain, with the rest obtained from reference TRBV7-2 and TRBJ2-5, is as follows: GAGVSQSPSNKVTEKGKDVELRCDPISGHTALYWYRQSLGQGLEFLIYFQGNSAPDKSGLPSDRFSAERTGGSVSTLTIQRTQQEDSAVYLCASSSGLAGGWETQYFGPGTRLLVL.

This clone was detected a few times. The chain combines TRBV4-3 with TRBJ2-7, with 12 bases identical to TRBD2. The CDR3 runs to 18 residues. Germline V gives CDR1 LGHNA, CDR2 YSLEER. The trim removed 0 bases at V and 4 bases at J, leaving 10 bases unmatched. CDR3 sequence: CASSQDASRTSGMYEQYF. The CDR3 region has the DNA TGCGCCAGCAGCCAAGATGCCTCCCGGACTAGCGGGATGTACGAGCAGTACTTC.

This chain connects TRBV2 to TRBJ2-1; D unresolved. The CDR3 sequence is 14 residues long. V gave up 1 base and J gave up 4 bases, with 8 bases separating them. Germline assignment: CDR1 SNHLY and CDR2 FYNNEI. CDR3 coding DNA: TGTGCCAGCAGTGAAGACTATCTTTACAATGAGCAGTTCTTC. Protein sequence: CASSEDYLYNEQFF.

The chain combines TRBV30 with TRBJ1-2; 11 nucleotides align to TRBD1. The trim removed 5 bases at V and 4 bases at J, leaving 6 bases unmatched. This CDR3 contains 14 residues. CDR1 is GTSNPN, CDR2 SVGIG, per germline (reference sequence). CDR3 in DNA: TGTGCCTGGTTCCGGGACAGGGGGTTCTATGGCTACACCTTC. Translated, it gives CAWFRDRGFYGYTF.

The V call is TRBV7-9, the J call TRBJ1-2; no reliable D call. With 3 bases removed from V and 4 bases from J, the gap between germline ends came to 9 bases. Germline V gene lookup returns CDR1 SEHNR and CDR2 FQNEAQ (reference sequence). The CDR3 consists of 13 residues. This CDR3 is CASSFGNSYGYTF. CDR3 in DNA: TGTGCCAGCAGCTTTGGAAACAGCTATGGCTACACCTTC.

The chain is built from TRBV7-9 and TRBJ2-3; 9 positions agree with TRBD2. The CDR3 runs 14 residues. V trimming: 5 bases; J trimming: 6 bases; junction bases outside the gene matches: 6. CDR1 is SEHNR and CDR2 is FQNEAQ in the germline V gene (reference sequence). The CDR3 reads CASSTGTSIDTQYF. DNA of the CDR3: TGTGCCAGCAGCACCGGGACTAGCATTGATACGCAGTATTTT.

On this clone itself: This CDR3 is also generated by other DNA sequences in the sample. The rearrangement links TRBV6-6 to TRBJ1-5, with D uncertain. The CDR3 runs 13 residues. Trimming took 0 bases from V and 6 from J, leaving 6 bases between them. From germline, CDR1 is MNHNY and CDR2 SVGAGI (reference sequence). Here the CDR3 reads CASSYSRGQPQHF. The CDR3 DNA follows: TGTGCCAGCAGTTACTCGAGAGGTCAGCCCCAGCATTTT.

The gene calls are TRBV16 and TRBJ2-2; 8 bases are shared with TRBD1. V lost 4 bases and J lost 4; bases outside the gene matches: 8. This CDR3 has 16 amino acids. Germline V gives CDR1 KGHSY, CDR2 FQNENV. The CDR3 region has the DNA TGTGCCAGCAGCCGCCCCCCAGGGGGCTTCACCGGGGAGCTGTTTTTT. It is translated as CASSRPPGGFTGELFF.

The rearrangement links TRBV6-6 to TRBJ1-5; the match to TRBD1 covers 8 bases. The CDR3 spans 15 residues. From germline, CDR1 is MNHNY and CDR2 SVGAGI (reference sequence). The V gene end was trimmed by 6 bases and the J gene end by 2 bases; junction bases not matched to a gene: 6. The CDR3 region has the DNA TGTGCCAGCAGAATACAGGGGGTTGGCAATCAGCCCCAGCATTTT. This gives the protein CASRIQGVGNQPQHF.

The CDR3 region has the DNA TGTGCCAGCAGCTTAGACATTCCTGGGGCGGACACCATATATTTT. Translation gives CASSLDIPGADTIYF. The genes are TRBV7-9 and TRBJ1-3; D perhaps matches TRBD1 (5 bases). The CDR3 extends over 15 amino acids. Looked up from germline, CDR1 is SEHNR and CDR2 is FQNEAQ (reference sequence). Trimming removed 1 base from V and 8 bases from J, with 15 bases in between. Full variable domain (outside the CDR3, taken from reference TRBV7-9 and TRBJ1-3): DTGVSQNPRHKITKRGQNVTFRCDPISEHNRLYWYRQTLGQGPEFLTYFQNEAQLEKSRLLSDRFSAERPKGSFSTLEIQRTEQGDSAMYLCASSLDIPGADTIYFGEGSWLTVV.

The genes are TRBV29-1 and TRBJ2-6; D call uncertain. This CDR3 has 15 amino acids. Between the trimmed V and J ends, which lost 1 base and 0 bases, there was a span of 7 bases. Germline assignment: CDR1 SQVTM and CDR2 ANQGSEA. CDR3 protein: CSVEGGTSGANVLTF. In DNA, the CDR3 is TGCAGCGTTGAAGGAGGTACCTCTGGGGCCAACGTCCTGACTTTC.

The J gene is TRBJ1-1, the V gene TRBV6-5; unclear D gene. V shed 5 bases and J shed 0 bases, with 13 bases lying between them. This CDR3 is 15 amino acids long. Germline CDR1 reads MNHEY; CDR2 reads SVGAGI. As DNA, the CDR3 is TGTGCCAGCAGTCAGCTCGGGAGAGTGAACACTGAAGCTTTCTTT. It specifies CASSQLGRVNTEAFF.

V usage is TRBV6-1 and J usage is TRBJ2-7, with 11 bases aligning to TRBD1. CDR1 MNHNS and CDR2 SASEGT come from the germline V gene. V shed 6 bases and J 5 bases; nucleotides not matched to a gene: 9. There are 15 residues in the CDR3. CDR3 nucleotide sequence: TGTGCCAGCAGGGCAGAGGGACAGGGGGTTCACGAGCAGTACTTC. As protein: CASRAEGQGVHEQYF.

The CDR3 bases are TGTGCCTGGAGTCACGGACAGGGACAAAAACTGTTTTTT. Encoded protein: CAWSHGQGQKLFF. This chain connects TRBV30 to TRBJ1-4, with 8 bases aligning to TRBD1. V was pared by 2 bases and J by 9 bases, with 5 bases of the junction left unmatched. This CDR3 has 13 residues. CDR1 GTSNPN and CDR2 SVGIG come from the germline V gene (reference sequence).

V gene TRBV7-9 combines with J gene TRBJ1-1; D is uncertain. The V end was cut by 3 bases, the J end by 2 bases, with 10 bases between. Germline CDR1 reads SEHNR; CDR2 reads FQNEAQ (reference sequence). The CDR3 sequence is 14 residues long. This CDR3 reads CASSLRVENTEAFF. CDR3 DNA sequence: TGTGCCAGCAGCTTGAGGGTTGAAAACACTGAAGCTTTCTTT.

The J gene is TRBJ2-5, the V gene TRBV5-1, with 8 nucleotides matching TRBD1. The V gene's germline CDR1 is SGHRS and CDR2 YFSETQ. This CDR3 has 14 residues. The V and J ends lost 4 bases and 1 base, in that order; junction bases with no gene match: 3. The CDR3 spells CASSHGQGQETQYF. The DNA of the CDR3 is TGCGCCAGCAGCCACGGACAGGGCCAAGAGACCCAGTACTTC. Supplemented by reference TRBV5-1 and TRBJ2-5, the full variable domain reads KAGVTQTPRYLIKTRGQQVTLSCSPISGHRSVSWYQQTPGQGLQFLFEYFSETQRNKGNFPGRFSGRQFSNSRSEMNVSTLELGDSALYLCASSHGQGQETQYFGPGTRLLVL.

The DNA of the CDR3 is TGTGCCAGCAGTGCCCCGGACAGGGGAGGGGATATCGGCAATCAGCCCCAGCATTTT. As protein: CASSAPDRGGDIGNQPQHF. This chain connects TRBV2 to TRBJ1-5; 9 bases fit TRBD1. This CDR3 has 19 residues. Germline V lookup: CDR1 SNHLY, CDR2 FYNNEI. J gave up 2 bases and V 4 bases, and 15 bases lay outside the gene matches.

Only one count was recorded for this clone. At one boundary the junction diverges from the germline segment, which might be a read error. V is TRBV27 and J is TRBJ2-5, with 12 bases lining up with TRBD2. Germline lookup yields CDR1 MNHEY and CDR2 SMNVEV (reference sequence). CDR3 length equals 14 residues. The CDR3: CASSLSRTSGMYNF. The DNA of the CDR3 is TGTGCCAGCAGTTTATCTAGGACTAGCGGGATGTACAACTTC.

The chain carries TRBV2 and TRBJ2-3, with D perhaps TRBD2 (5 bases). Trimming left V 7 bases short and J 1 base short, with 9 bases between. Germline lookup yields CDR1 SNHLY and CDR2 FYNNEI. The CDR3 consists of 13 residues. The CDR3 nucleotides are TGTGCCAGCAACGGGGTGGGCACAGATACGCAGTATTTT. Its translation: CASNGVGTDTQYF.

This sequence joins TRBV7-9 and TRBJ1-2; D possibly corresponds to TRBD1 (6 bases). Trimming pared 5 bases from V and 2 bases from J, leaving 9 bases between. Per germline, CDR1 SEHNR and CDR2 FQNEAQ (reference sequence). This CDR3 spans 13 amino acids. This CDR3 is CASSHGQNYGYTF. The CDR3 DNA sequence: TGTGCCAGCAGCCATGGACAGAACTATGGCTACACCTTC.

The count of this clone is one. J is TRBJ2-7 and V is TRBV5-6, with no clear D. This CDR3 contains 13 residues. Germline V lookup: CDR1 SGHDT, CDR2 YYEEEE. V was pared by 4 bases and J by 1 base, with 9 bases between. CDR3 coding DNA: TGTGCCAGCAGCCTGACTTATTCCTACGAGCAGTACTTC. Translated, it gives CASSLTYSYEQYF. Filled out from reference TRBV5-6 and TRBJ2-7, the complete variable domain reads DAGVTQSPTHLIKTRGQQVTLRCSPKSGHDTVSWYQQALGQGPQFIFQYYEEEERQRGNFPDRFSGHQFPNYSSELNVNALLLGDSALYLCASSLTYSYEQYFGPGTRLTVT.

This clone was detected only once. The gene calls are TRBV5-5 and TRBJ1-3, with 8 bases fitting TRBD1. The CDR3 is 16 amino acids. Germline values: CDR1 SGHKS, CDR2 YYEKEE (reference sequence). V was clipped by 3 bases and J by 4 bases; unmatched bases: 9. The chain's CDR3 is CASSSEEGTGGNTIYF. CDR3 nucleotides: TGTGCCAGCAGCTCGGAGGAAGGGACAGGCGGAAACACCATATATTTT.

This clone was counted once. The genes are TRBV4-1 and TRBJ2-7, with 10 bases lining up with TRBD1. Trimming took 2 bases from V and 3 from J; bases not matched to a gene: 10. The CDR3 totals 17 residues. The V gene's germline CDR1 is MGHRA and CDR2 YSYEKL. This CDR3 is CASSQRATGGLFYEQYF. The CDR3 DNA reads TGCGCCAGCAGCCAACGGGCGACAGGGGGCTTATTCTACGAGCAGTACTTC.

This clone was seen a handful of times. V is TRBV5-4 and J is TRBJ1-6, with 8 bases aligning to TRBD1. Germline lookup yields CDR1 SGHNT and CDR2 YYREEE (reference sequence). V gave up 3 bases and J gave up 9 bases; unmatched junction bases: 5. The length of the CDR3 is 14 residues. The CDR3 loop reads CASSYDRGPSPLHF. CDR3 coding DNA: TGTGCCAGCAGCTACGACAGGGGCCCTTCACCCCTCCACTTT.

V gene TRBV6-5 combines with J gene TRBJ2-5; 7 nucleotides align to TRBD1. This CDR3 has 15 residues. Unmatched junction bases numbered 5, after V lost 2 bases and J lost 2 bases. Per the germline V gene, CDR1 is MNHEY and CDR2 is SVGAGI. In DNA, the CDR3 is TGTGCCAGCAGTTACCACGGGACAGCACAAGAGACCCAGTACTTC. Translation gives CASSYHGTAQETQYF.

CDR3 bases: TGTGCCAGCAGCGTAAGTAACAGGGGGAGCTCTGGGGCCAACGTCCTGACTTTC. This encodes CASSVSNRGSSGANVLTF. The chain uses TRBV9 and TRBJ2-6; 8 nucleotides agree with TRBD1. The CDR3 spans 18 residues. V lost 1 base, J lost 0 bases, and 6 bases stayed unmatched. Germline loops: CDR1 SGDLS, CDR2 YYNGEE.

J is TRBJ1-3 and V is TRBV19; D unclear. CDR3 length equals 15 residues. Germline assignment: CDR1 LNHDA and CDR2 SQIVND (reference sequence). Trimming cost V 7 bases and J 2 bases, with 15 bases left between them. In DNA form, the CDR3 reads TGTGCCAGTAACGACCTGCCGGGAACTGGAAACACCATATATTTT. Residues: CASNDLPGTGNTIYF.

The chain joins TRBV27 to TRBJ1-4, with a tentative D call TRBD1 (5 bases). Looked up from germline, CDR1 is MNHEY and CDR2 is SMNVEV (reference sequence). V dropped 6 bases and J dropped 7 bases, with 21 bases sitting between them. This CDR3 region has 16 residues. The chain's CDR3 is CASSAAGRGSGEKLFF. In DNA, the CDR3 is TGTGCCAGCAGCGCCGCGGGGCGGGGATCGGGTGAAAAACTGTTTTTT.

CDR3 nucleotide sequence: TGTGCCAGCAGACGCGCCGGGACAGACAATCAGCCCCAGCATTTT. It encodes CASRRAGTDNQPQHF. V gene TRBV6-5 combines with J gene TRBJ1-5; 7 nucleotides agree with TRBD1. Germline CDR1 is MNHEY and CDR2 is SVGAGI. This CDR3 comprises 15 residues. The V segment lost 6 bases and the J segment 3 bases; nucleotides outside the gene matches: 8.